This is a list of T cell receptor beta chains from one sample in a study of beta chain features in type 1 diabetes. Data came from immunoSEQ multiplex PCR; TCRdb stores just in-frame clones and leaves some out. This table holds 360,000 or so clones, around 20% found once. Sequenced material: naive CD4+ T cells from blood. Every receptor here comes from a woman aged 18-30 years in good health. Both conserved end residues are part of each CDR3. D genes are given only for firm matches.

v_call	j_call	d_call	cdr3_length	cdr3_aa
TRBV9	TRBJ2-7	.	13	CASSVTRAGEQYF
TRBV9	TRBJ2-5	.	17	CASSPAGGGLSGETQYF
TRBV2	TRBJ2-3	.	16	CASSGGLGKSTDTQYF
TRBV4-2	TRBJ1-2	.	15	CASSPFTMTGSGYTF
TRBV14	TRBJ2-4	TRBD2	17	CASSQLLSGSPGDIQYF
TRBV4-3	TRBJ2-3	TRBD2	17	CASSPSGGAGSTDTQYF
TRBV11-1	TRBJ2-1	TRBD1	11	CASGRQGPWVF
TRBV28	TRBJ2-7	.	14	CASLVGRGNYEQYF
TRBV7-9	TRBJ1-2	.	15	CASSPGGFLAYGYTF
TRBV18	TRBJ2-4	TRBD1	14	CASSGGQGVNIQYF
TRBV7-9	TRBJ1-5	.	17	CASSLASGALSNQPQHF
TRBV5-6	TRBJ1-2	.	14	CASSLDTGYYGYTF
TRBV30	TRBJ2-7	.	15	CAWTYSGGWSYEQYF
TRBV25-1	TRBJ1-2	TRBD1	13	CASSDTGAPGYTF
TRBV30	TRBJ1-2	TRBD1	14	CAWRVGRGSRGYTF
TRBV11-2	TRBJ1-1	TRBD1	15	CASSTLYRGLILAFF
TRBV7-2	TRBJ2-7	TRBD1	15	CASSAGPGQTYEQYF
TRBV29-1	TRBJ2-3	TRBD2	13	CSVIAGGTDTQYF
TRBV7-9	TRBJ2-4	TRBD1	14	CASSPGQGVGIQYF
TRBV2	TRBJ1-5	.	14	CASNLDGVNQPQHF
TRBV5-1	TRBJ1-2	.	13	CASSFDSSYGYTF
TRBV9	TRBJ1-1	TRBD1	14	CASSVQGVATEAFF
TRBV13	TRBJ1-4	.	14	CASRESGAGWKLFF
TRBV6-6	TRBJ1-1	.	14	CASSYSTANTEAFF
TRBV5-4	TRBJ2-2	TRBD1	15	CASSSHRGDTGELFF
TRBV29-1	TRBJ2-5	TRBD2	17	CSVAVFPGTSGGETQYF
TRBV25-1	TRBJ2-2	TRBD2	15	CASSVTTGGPRELFF
TRBV4-2	TRBJ1-2	.	16	CASSQDLQGRIDGYTF
TRBV9	TRBJ2-3	.	15	CASSVGYGYTDTQYF
TRBV5-1	TRBJ2-1	TRBD1	15	CASSPDRATYNEQFF
TRBV5-4	TRBJ2-3	TRBD2	14	CASSLDREGSAQYF
TRBV18	TRBJ2-7	.	13	CASSPPSGYEQYF
TRBV2	TRBJ2-1	TRBD1	12	CASSGSGGEQFF
TRBV5-1	TRBJ2-7	.	13	CASSLQEGYEQYF
TRBV5-1	TRBJ2-3	TRBD1	16	CASSGSGTAGADTQYF
TRBV7-9	TRBJ1-3	TRBD1	14	CASSRTGLGNTIYF
TRBV5-6	TRBJ1-2	.	12	CASSPGDYGYTF
TRBV6-5	TRBJ2-1	TRBD2	16	CASSSSGGRAYNEQFF
TRBV7-9	TRBJ2-1	TRBD1	15	CASSSPTGINNEQFF
TRBV5-6	TRBJ2-1	.	17	CASSWGGAFSPYNEQFF
TRBV27	TRBJ2-7	TRBD2	14	CASSQGGSRYEQYF
TRBV6-6	TRBJ1-5	.	13	CASQGTRNQPQHF
TRBV2	TRBJ1-4	.	11	CASKLGRRVFF
TRBV2	TRBJ1-2	TRBD1	12	CASTTGNYGYTF
TRBV7-9	TRBJ1-2	TRBD1	14	CASSRDSRDYGYTF
TRBV2	TRBJ1-5	.	14	CASSRDRSNQPQHF
TRBV6-1	TRBJ1-5	.	16	CASSEEGAVSNQPQHF